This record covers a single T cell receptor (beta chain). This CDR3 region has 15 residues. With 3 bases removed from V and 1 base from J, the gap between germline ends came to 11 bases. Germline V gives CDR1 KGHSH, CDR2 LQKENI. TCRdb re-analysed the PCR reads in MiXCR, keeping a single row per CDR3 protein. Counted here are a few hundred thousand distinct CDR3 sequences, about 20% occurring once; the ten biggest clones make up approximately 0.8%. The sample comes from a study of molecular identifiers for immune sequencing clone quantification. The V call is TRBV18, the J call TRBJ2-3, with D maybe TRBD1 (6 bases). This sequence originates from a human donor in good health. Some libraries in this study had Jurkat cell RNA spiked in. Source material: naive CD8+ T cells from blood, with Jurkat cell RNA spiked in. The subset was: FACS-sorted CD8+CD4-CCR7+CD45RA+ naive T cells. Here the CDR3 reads CASSPVGGGTDTQYF. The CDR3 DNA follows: TGTGCCAGCTCACCGGTAGGGGGTGGCACAGATACGCAGTATTTT. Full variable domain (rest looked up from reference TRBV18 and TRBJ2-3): NAGVMQNPRHLVRRRGQEARLRCSPMKGHSHVYWYRQLPEEGLKFMVYLQKENIIDESGMPKERFSAEFPKEGPSILRIQQVVRGDSAAYFCASSPVGGGTDTQYFGPGTRLTVL.